This note documents a single T cell receptor beta chain sequence. Participants spanned ages about 18 to 90 years and resided in around 25 US areas. The data belong to a study of blood T cell repertoires in COVID-19. Study in general: COVID-19 samples collected from the United States, Italy and Spain covered acute and convalescent phases. Sample material is recorded as cDNA or gDNA derived from T cells, B-cell-depleted T cells, or PBMCs.

Per the study methods: Amplification of reference gene primers provided the estimated nucleated cell counts. The method was immunoSEQ multiplex PCR; TCRdb's version includes in-frame clones alone and lacks a portion of them. V and J calls and clone size are those listed in that table; D and trimming were worked out from the DNA. The table has approximately 81,000 clones, around 88% seen once. The V gene end was trimmed by 1 base and the J gene end by 6 bases; junction bases not matched to a gene: 11. Germline V lookup: CDR1 SGHVS, CDR2 FNYEAQ. The CDR3 extends over 18 amino acids. This TCR was recovered from a woman aged 45-65 years with acute COVID-19. The source material was PBMCs or T cells enriched from blood (not recorded which). The chain recombines TRBV7-6 with TRBJ2-1; 11 bases line up with TRBD2. Here the CDR3 reads CASSLGISGRAVSNEQFF. The DNA for the CDR3 is TGTGCCAGCAGCTTAGGTATTAGCGGGAGGGCAGTCAGCAATGAGCAGTTCTTC.